This section outlines one T cell receptor beta chain sequence together with its context. The antigen is undetermined. With the 5' RACE reads reprocessed, TCRdb shows one record per CDR3 protein and no DNA. The sample shows approximately 200,000 distinct CDR3 sequences, and under 8.5% sits with its ten largest clones. These data originate in a study of monozygotic twins with inflammatory bowel disease. General study points: A reduction in TCRbeta diversity (inverse Simpson) was seen in IBD patients relative to healthy co-twins. Researchers report that IBD patients shared fewer clonotypes with others than healthy twins, especially amid disease activity. Support was lacking for any single strong IBD-associated signal or clonotype.

The CDR3 loop spans 15 amino acids. This chain connects TRBV12-3 or TRBV12-4 to TRBJ2-1; TCRdb lists TRBD2, though no DNA is available to test this call. Sequencing was done on a sample of blood. This receptor was obtained from a human donor with ulcerative colitis or Crohn's disease, or a healthy co-twin of an affected twin (not recorded which). CDR3 sequence reads: CASRMSGGAGNEQFF.